These 7 T cell receptor beta chains were all obtained from the same sample, sequenced in a study of OX40 agonist ivuxolimab in advanced cancers. Sequencing used immunoSEQ multiplex PCR; TCRdb keeps in-frame clones, though not all of them. The sample includes about 50,000 clones, more than 70% of them seen just once. The source was CD4+ or CD8+ T cells sorted from blood, collected in a trial of the OX40 agonist ivuxolimab. These TCRs come from an adult with an advanced solid tumor such as melanoma, head and neck, liver or kidney cancer.

The chain is built from TRBV29-1 and TRBJ2-7; D gene unclear. Trimming took off 1 base at V and 0 bases at J, with 7 bases between the two ends. There are 13 residues in the CDR3. Looked up from germline, CDR1 is SQVTM and CDR2 is ANQGSEA. The CDR3 nucleotides are TGCAGCGTTGAAGTAGGTACCTCCTACGAGCAGTACTTC. This encodes CSVEVGTSYEQYF.

The chain carries TRBV2 and TRBJ2-1; 7 bases fit TRBD1. The CDR3 is 18 amino acids. Germline assignment: CDR1 SNHLY and CDR2 FYNNEI. Trimming took 4 bases from V and 0 from J; bases not matched to a gene: 12. The CDR3 loop is CASSGLDATGSSYNEQFF. Here the CDR3 DNA reads TGTGCCAGCAGTGGGCTCGATGCGACAGGGAGCTCCTACAATGAGCAGTTCTTC.

This chain uses TRBV7-9 with TRBJ1-1; D not resolved. CDR1 SEHNR and CDR2 FQNEAQ come from the germline V gene (reference sequence). This CDR3 spans 12 amino acids. Trimming cost V 6 bases and J 11 bases, with 16 bases left between them. The CDR3 here is CASREGWGEAFF. Written as DNA, the CDR3 is TGTGCCAGCAGAGAAGGGTGGGGAGAGGCTTTCTTT.

The CDR3 coding sequence is TGTGCCAGCAGGTCCGACAGGGAAGCTTTCTTT. Protein sequence: CASRSDREAFF. This chain uses TRBV6-6 with TRBJ1-1, with D possibly matching TRBD1 (6 bases). The V end was cut by 6 bases, the J end by 8 bases, with 10 bases between. This CDR3 has 11 residues. Germline assignment: CDR1 MNHNY and CDR2 SVGAGI (reference sequence).

CDR3: CASSQEGQGVGELFF. The CDR3 nucleotides read TGCGCCAGCAGCCAAGAAGGGCAGGGAGTGGGGGAGCTGTTTTTT. The chain is built from TRBV4-1 and TRBJ2-2; D tentatively reads TRBD1 or TRBD2 (5 bases each). CDR1 MGHRA and CDR2 YSYEKL come from the germline V gene. The V end lost 0 bases, the J end lost 8 bases, and 13 bases lay between the germline ends. There are 15 residues in the CDR3.

The CDR3 bases are TGTGCCAGCAGCTTGGCCCCAGAGGAAAAACTGTTTTTT. Amino acid sequence: CASSLAPEEKLFF. The chain recombines TRBV5-5 with TRBJ1-4, with unresolved D. The CDR3 runs 13 residues. Germline V gene data show CDR1 as SGHKS and CDR2 as YYEKEE (reference sequence). Trimming cost V 0 bases and J 8 bases, with 8 bases left between them.

The J gene is TRBJ1-1, the V gene TRBV5-1, with TRBD1 matching over 7 bases. The junction had 10 bases not matched to a gene; V was cut back by 3 bases and J by 5 bases. Germline V CDR1 and CDR2: SGHRS, YFSETQ. CDR3 length equals 15 residues. CDR3: CASSYYRGEETEAFF. CDR3 nucleotide sequence: TGCGCCAGCAGCTACTACAGGGGAGAGGAAACTGAAGCTTTCTTT.